The present T cell receptor beta chain was sequenced within a study of blood T cell repertoires in COVID-19. Study as a whole: Samples taken during acute and convalescent COVID-19 were collected in the United States, Italy and Spain. From T cells, B-cell-depleted T cells, or PBMCs came the material, which was cDNA or gDNA.

Source study methods: By means of reference gene primer amplification, nucleated cell counts were estimated. The protocol was immunoSEQ multiplex PCR, while the TCRdb copy is restricted to in-frame clones and leaves out a portion. For V, J and clone size, that table is used; D and trimming come from the DNA. The table lists 120,000 or so clones, around 63% of them singletons. CDR3 length: 17 residues. The germline CDR1 and CDR2 sequences are SGHRS and YFSETQ. The V gene lost 2 bases and the J gene lost 9 bases, with 21 bases spanning the gap. Sequenced input: peripheral blood. This TCR was recovered from a woman aged 65 to 85 with acute or convalescent COVID-19. The chain joins TRBV5-1 to TRBJ1-6; the D is unclear. The CDR3 protein is CASSLQSNSGDGSPLHF. CDR3 bases: TGCGCCAGCAGCTTACAGAGTAATAGCGGGGATGGTTCACCCCTCCACTTT.